This T cell receptor beta chain was sequenced for a study of T cell changes during pregnancy in multiple sclerosis. The germline V gene has CDR1 SNHLY and CDR2 FYNNEI. The CDR3 spans 15 residues. The ends lost 4 bases at V and 2 bases at J; junction bases unmatched: 5. TCRdb's copy holds only in-frame clones and misses some; the assay was immunoSEQ multiplex PCR. The profile covers 25,000 to 30,000 clones, with about nine tenths appearing a single time and roughly 0.6% taken by the ten largest. The rearrangement links TRBV2 to TRBJ1-3; 7 positions match TRBD1. The sequencing here drew on CD4+ T cells from peripheral blood mononuclear cells, taken in the first trimester of pregnancy. This clonotype was obtained from a female donor in good health, enrolled as a control in a pregnancy study. CDR3 nucleotide sequence: TGTGCCAGCAGTGGGGGACAGTCCCCTGGAAACACCATATATTTT. Encoded protein: CASSGGQSPGNTIYF.